These T cell receptor beta chains were read from a single sample in a study of blood T cell repertoires in COVID-19. Profiling relied on immunoSEQ multiplex PCR, and the TCRdb table lists in-frame clones only, not all of them. The table records roughly 25,000 clones, roughly 88% of them present only once. The specimen was peripheral blood. These TCRs come from a man aged 65 to 79 in a cohort sampled during active COVID-19. The conserved cysteine and the conserved F or W are not part of the CDR3 here. Fields, in order: V gene, J gene, CDR3 protein.

V: TRBV11-2
J: TRBJ1-4
CDR3: ASSPGTGDEKLF

V: TRBV2
J: TRBJ2-7
CDR3: ASRGQPRDTEQY

V: TRBV19
J: TRBJ2-3
CDR3: ASTLANRGSTNTQY

V: TRBV5-1
J: TRBJ2-3
CDR3: ASSPHEVATQY

V: TRBV28
J: TRBJ1-5
CDR3: ASSKSQGASNQPQH

V: TRBV6-5
J: TRBJ1-6
CDR3: ASSPVWGGDSPLH

V: TRBV2
J: TRBJ1-5
CDR3: ASSEALLNRAPDQPQH

V: TRBV14
J: TRBJ2-3
CDR3: ASSQDRGMSTDTQY

V: TRBV2
J: TRBJ1-1
CDR3: ASSRQGNTEAF

V: TRBV7-9
J: TRBJ2-7
CDR3: ASPQRSYEQY

V: TRBV28
J: TRBJ2-1
CDR3: ASSQGQAGSNEQF

V: TRBV7-8
J: TRBJ2-3
CDR3: ASSFAGTSGSGNTQY

V: TRBV15
J: TRBJ1-1
CDR3: ATSRERYTEAF

V: TRBV6-6
J: TRBJ1-1
CDR3: ANSGQGNTEAF

V: TRBV15
J: TRBJ1-3
CDR3: ATSRDYSSGNTIY

V: TRBV28
J: TRBJ1-4
CDR3: ASIKNRKEKLF

V: TRBV7-8
J: TRBJ1-6
CDR3: ASRFPGQGAAGKSSPLH

V: TRBV19
J: TRBJ1-5
CDR3: ASSYRGQSNQPQH

V: TRBV15
J: TRBJ2-1
CDR3: ATSRDEDSNEQF

V: TRBV7-7
J: TRBJ2-7
CDR3: ASSLAIGQPYEQY

V: TRBV28
J: TRBJ1-5
CDR3: ASSLTGNNQPQH

V: TRBV28
J: TRBJ2-6
CDR3: ASSFFSSGANVLT

V: TRBV9
J: TRBJ1-4
CDR3: ASSARDRDNEKLF

V: TRBV11-3
J: TRBJ2-3
CDR3: ASSRTGFTDTQY

V: TRBV3-1/TRBV3-2
J: TRBJ2-2
CDR3: ASSQMTLAGGQAGELF

V: TRBV18
J: TRBJ2-1
CDR3: ASSVGVIRFGEQF

V: TRBV6-1
J: TRBJ1-1
CDR3: ASSEDRAYTEAF

V: TRBV5-1
J: TRBJ2-1
CDR3: ASSTGTGTYNEQF

V: TRBV2
J: TRBJ1-2
CDR3: ASTLGQGPGYT

V: TRBV7-9
J: TRBJ1-1
CDR3: ASSVRQGLNTEAF

V: TRBV10-3
J: TRBJ2-5
CDR3: AISGPSPTETQY

V: TRBV19
J: TRBJ1-2
CDR3: ASSMEGGYGYT

V: TRBV6-5
J: TRBJ1-2
CDR3: ASSYFQGGASYGYT

V: TRBV28
J: TRBJ1-2
CDR3: ASTLPGFYGYT

V: TRBV5-1
J: TRBJ2-7
CDR3: ASSPGTSGARTYEQY

V: TRBV10-3
J: TRBJ2-1
CDR3: AISAPTSGANEQF

V: TRBV27
J: TRBJ2-3
CDR3: ASRPGLAGGRGTQY

V: TRBV18
J: TRBJ2-7
CDR3: ASSQGQGYEQY

V: TRBV5-1
J: TRBJ2-5
CDR3: ASRLQQQETQY

V: TRBV14
J: TRBJ1-1
CDR3: ASSKGQRNTEAF

V: TRBV18
J: TRBJ2-5
CDR3: ASSPRQGGDREQETQY

V: TRBV12-5
J: TRBJ2-2
CDR3: ASGFYGGGTGELF

V: TRBV2
J: TRBJ2-3
CDR3: ASSLLRRTSGRDTQY

V: TRBV7-2
J: TRBJ2-5
CDR3: ASSLGTGGVKTQY

V: TRBV5-1
J: TRBJ2-1
CDR3: ASSLGREEGEQF

V: TRBV6-2/TRBV6-3
J: TRBJ2-7
CDR3: ASSYSGTSRSEQY

V: TRBV10-2
J: TRBJ1-1
CDR3: ASSVTGYDTEAF

V: TRBV18
J: TRBJ2-2
CDR3: ASSDYPSNTGELF

V: TRBV18
J: TRBJ2-1
CDR3: ASSPRRGVQPNEQF

V: TRBV9
J: TRBJ1-2
CDR3: ASSARGHGYT